Shown below are 23 T cell receptor beta chains from a single sample sequenced in a study of molecular identifiers for immune sequencing clone quantification. TCRdb reprocessed the PCR reads with MiXCR, giving one entry per CDR3 protein. The table includes about half a million distinct CDR3 sequences, under 30% detected once. The source material was naive CD8+ T cells from blood, with Jurkat cell RNA spiked in. Subset specified: FACS-sorted CD8+CD4-CCR7+CD45RA+ naive T cells. Source of these receptors: a human donor in good health. Some libraries in this study had Jurkat cell RNA spiked in.

Note on this clonotype: A much bigger clone sits one base away, suggesting this may be a read error. The genes are TRBV2 and TRBJ1-4; tentative D call: TRBD1 (5 bases). CDR1 and CDR2 (germline): SNHLY, FYNNEI. The CDR3 covers 15 residues. The CDR3 protein is CASSLDGALEETLFF. CDR3 DNA sequence: TGTGCCAGCAGCCTAGATGGGGCACTCGAAGAAACACTGTTTTTT. The full variable domain, completed using reference TRBV2 and TRBJ1-4, is EPEVTQTPSHQVTQMGQEVILRCVPISNHLYFYWYRQILGQKVEFLVSFYNNEISEKSEIFDDQFSVERPDGSNFTLKIRSTKLEDSAMYFCASSLDGALEETLFFGSGTQLSVL.

This clonotype occurred many times. The chain carries TRBV6-5 and TRBJ1-1; TRBD1 matches 10 bases. There are 14 residues in the CDR3. Germline values: CDR1 MNHEY, CDR2 SVGAGI. The J segment lost 3 bases and the V segment lost 6 bases, leaving 4 bases of the junction unmatched. The CDR3 spells CASRIGQGDTEAFF. CDR3 coding DNA: TGTGCCAGCAGGATTGGACAGGGGGACACTGAAGCTTTCTTT.

Concerning this clonotype: Just one base apart from a much larger clone, this may be a read error. This chain uses TRBV7-9 with TRBJ2-3; TRBD2 might be the D (7 bases). The CDR3 is 13 residues long. Germline V gene sequence: CDR1 SEHNR, CDR2 FQNEAQ (reference sequence). The DNA for the CDR3 is TGTGCCAGCAGCGGGGGGGCAACAGATACGCAGTGTTTT. Its translation is CASSGGATDTQCF. Full variable domain (outside the CDR3, taken from reference TRBV7-9 and TRBJ2-3): DTGVSQNPRHKITKRGQNVTFRCDPISEHNRLYWYRQTLGQGPEFLTYFQNEAQLEKSRLLSDRFSAERPKGSFSTLEIQRTEQGDSAMYLCASSGGATDTQCFGPGTRLTVL.

This clonotype has just a few counts. The chain combines TRBV27 with TRBJ2-3; possibly TRBD2 for D (6 bases). The length of the CDR3 is 16 residues. Germline assignment: CDR1 MNHEY and CDR2 SMNVEV (reference sequence). Trimming removed 3 bases from V and 1 base from J, with 14 bases in between. CDR3 sequence: CASSFLTSRGTDTQYF. Written as DNA, the CDR3 is TGTGCCAGCAGTTTCCTCACTAGCAGAGGCACAGATACGCAGTATTTT.

The rearrangement uses TRBV6-5 and TRBJ2-3; 14 bases match TRBD2. The CDR3 runs to 16 residues. Germline CDR1 MNHEY, CDR2 SVGAGI. The V and J ends lost 4 bases and 6 bases, in that order; junction bases with no gene match: 6. This CDR3 reads CASSSGLAGAGDTQYF. CDR3 coding DNA: TGTGCCAGCAGTTCGGGACTAGCGGGAGCCGGGGATACGCAGTATTTT.

This clonotype was seen ten or more times. The CDR3 loop reads CASSLDDRGAYEQYF. CDR3 DNA: TGTGCCAGCAGCTTAGACGACAGGGGCGCCTACGAGCAGTACTTC. The chain combines TRBV7-6 with TRBJ2-7; TRBD1 agrees at 8 bases. Per the germline V gene, CDR1 is SGHVS and CDR2 is FNYEAQ. The CDR3 has 15 residues. Trimming took 1 base from V and 2 from J; bases not matched to a gene: 4.

The rearrangement links TRBV6-2 or TRBV6-3 to TRBJ1-5; perhaps TRBD1 as D (5 bases). The length of the CDR3 is 17 residues. Looked up from germline, CDR1 is MNHEY and CDR2 is SVGEGT. V was shortened by 7 bases and J by 5 bases, with 24 bases between the two germline ends. The CDR3 sequence is CASTWRRDLGSDQPQHF. The CDR3 DNA sequence: TGTGCCAGCACCTGGCGCCGGGACTTGGGGAGCGATCAGCCCCAGCATTTT.

The chain couples TRBV18 to TRBJ1-5, with no clear D. V lost 4 bases, J lost 0 bases, and 16 bases lay in between. Germline V gives CDR1 KGHSH, CDR2 LQKENI. This CDR3 is built from 17 residues. The CDR3 is CASSQVERPNSNQPQHF. The DNA for the CDR3 is TGTGCCAGCTCACAAGTCGAACGACCCAATAGCAATCAGCCCCAGCATTTT. Looking up the rest from reference TRBV18 and TRBJ1-5 gives the full variable domain: NAGVMQNPRHLVRRRGQEARLRCSPMKGHSHVYWYRQLPEEGLKFMVYLQKENIIDESGMPKERFSAEFPKEGPSILRIQQVVRGDSAAYFCASSQVERPNSNQPQHFGDGTRLSIL.

The chain links TRBV4-3 to TRBJ2-7; D is uncertain. Trimming took 0 bases from V and 9 from J, leaving 15 bases between them. From germline, CDR1 is LGHNA and CDR2 YSLEER. The CDR3 totals 14 residues. CDR3 nucleotides: TGCGCCAGCAGCCAAGACCTACAAGGAGCTGGGCAGTACTTC. It is translated as CASSQDLQGAGQYF.

This clonotype was seen many times. This chain uses TRBV7-9 with TRBJ2-3; 7 positions match TRBD2. Germline-derived CDR1 and CDR2 are SEHNR and FQNEAQ (reference sequence). The ends lost 5 bases at V and 0 bases at J; junction bases unmatched: 11. This CDR3 spans 17 amino acids. CDR3 region: CASSPGEGFPSTDTQYF. CDR3 sequence (DNA): TGTGCCAGCAGCCCGGGGGAGGGGTTCCCAAGCACAGATACGCAGTATTTT.

The genes are TRBV29-1 and TRBJ2-1; the D gene is possibly TRBD1 (5 bases). The germline V gene has CDR1 SQVTM and CDR2 ANQGSEA. The CDR3 is made up of 14 amino acids. Trimming shortened V by 7 bases and J by 0 bases, and 13 bases separated the two germline ends. CDR3: CSATVRGSYNEQFF. DNA of the CDR3: TGCAGCGCAACAGTTAGGGGCTCCTACAATGAGCAGTTCTTC.

This clonotype was seen many times. The chain couples TRBV7-9 to TRBJ2-7; 7 positions match TRBD2. The CDR3 spans 14 residues. Trimming removed 4 bases from V and 4 bases from J; junction bases left unmatched: 7. The germline gives CDR1 SEHNR, CDR2 FQNEAQ (reference sequence). The CDR3 DNA reads as TGTGCCAGCAGCTCCCGAATGGGAGGGTACGAGCAGTACTTC. Translated, it gives CASSSRMGGYEQYF.

In its sample, this clonotype was seen many times. The genes are TRBV24-1 and TRBJ2-3; possible D gene TRBD1, 6 bases. Trimming cost V 3 bases and J 0 bases, with 12 bases left between them. The CDR3 loop spans 16 amino acids. The germline CDR1 and CDR2 sequences are KGHDR and SFDVKD. CDR3 nucleotide sequence: TGTGCCACCAGTGATGGACAGCCCCTTAGCACAGATACGCAGTATTTT. It codes for CATSDGQPLSTDTQYF.

Note on this clonotype: This clone may be a read error of a much larger clone one base away. J is TRBJ2-3 and V is TRBV2; possibly TRBD1 for D (5 bases). This CDR3 contains 14 residues. Germline V gene data show CDR1 as SNHLY and CDR2 as FYNNEI. CDR3 sequence: CASSEDMGQDTRYF. In DNA, the CDR3 is TGTGCCAGCAGTGAAGACATGGGGCAAGATACGCGGTATTTT.

The J gene is TRBJ2-1, the V gene TRBV12-3 or TRBV12-4, with 11 bases identical to TRBD2. The CDR3 is 13 amino acids. V lost 11 bases, J lost 5 bases, and 5 bases stayed unmatched. Here the CDR3 DNA reads TGTGCCGTAACACTAGCGGGAGACAATGAGCAGTTCTTC. Amino acids: CAVTLAGDNEQFF.

This clonotype was counted at least ten times. This sequence joins TRBV5-1 and TRBJ2-7; D is perhaps TRBD1 or TRBD2 (5 bases each). V dropped 2 bases and J dropped 5 bases, with 11 bases sitting between them. Germline V gene lookup returns CDR1 SGHRS and CDR2 YFSETQ. The CDR3 runs to 13 residues. The CDR3 loop reads CASSFDSGNEQYF. The CDR3 bases are TGCGCCAGCAGCTTTGACAGCGGAAACGAGCAGTACTTC.

The CDR3 DNA reads as TGCAGTGCTAGATCGGACAGCAACCCCTACGAGCAGTACTTC. Translation: CSARSDSNPYEQYF. The gene calls are TRBV20-1 and TRBJ2-7, with D possibly matching TRBD1 (6 bases). Trimming left V 2 bases short and J 2 bases short, with 13 bases between. This CDR3 contains 14 residues. Germline CDR1 is DFQATT and CDR2 is SNEGSKA (reference sequence).

This clonotype has at least ten counts. The CDR3 spells CASSATRYDEQFF. CDR3 sequence (DNA): TGTGCCAGCAGTGCCACTAGATACGATGAGCAGTTCTTC. The genes are TRBV12-3 or TRBV12-4 and TRBJ2-1; D may be TRBD2 (5 bases). V lost 5 bases to trimming and J lost 8 bases, with 13 bases between them. This CDR3 region has 13 residues.

There are many counts of this clonotype. The chain uses TRBV6-6 and TRBJ2-5; 10 bases line up with TRBD1. Germline loops: CDR1 MNHNY, CDR2 SVGAGI (reference sequence). This CDR3 has 15 residues. Trimming cost V 0 bases and J 5 bases; bases outside gene matches: 3. The CDR3 region has the DNA TGTGCCAGCAGTTACTCCGGACAGGGGGGCGAGACCCAGTACTTC. This gives the protein CASSYSGQGGETQYF.

The rearrangement links TRBV6-1 to TRBJ1-2; D gene uncertain. Germline V CDR1 and CDR2: MNHNS, SASEGT. The CDR3 contains 13 residues. The ends were cut back, 5 bases at V and 8 bases at J, with 15 bases in the middle. DNA for the CDR3: TGTGCCAGCAGTCCTAGGACCCCTCAAGGCTACACCTTC. Its translation: CASSPRTPQGYTF.

The sample holds a few counts of this clonotype. The rearrangement uses TRBV27 and TRBJ2-2; weak D call: TRBD1 (5 bases). Trimming pared 8 bases from V and 6 bases from J, leaving 13 bases between. Germline V lookup: CDR1 MNHEY, CDR2 SMNVEV (reference sequence). The CDR3 consists of 13 residues. The CDR3 DNA is TGTGCCAGCTATGGGCAGGGCCCCGGGGAGCTGTTTTTT. Protein sequence: CASYGQGPGELFF.

The chain links TRBV19 to TRBJ2-1; D is undetermined. The germline V and J ends were trimmed by 1 base and 1 base, with 14 bases remaining between them. CDR1 LNHDA and CDR2 SQIVND come from the germline V gene (reference sequence). The CDR3 is 17 amino acids. The CDR3 sequence is CASSIGSGQESYNEQFF. CDR3 DNA sequence: TGTGCCAGTAGTATAGGTTCCGGCCAGGAGTCCTACAATGAGCAGTTCTTC.

This clonotype occurred a few times. This chain uses TRBV7-9 with TRBJ2-2; 10 nucleotides align to TRBD2. This CDR3 has 17 residues. The V gene end was trimmed by 5 bases and the J gene end by 2 bases; junction bases not matched to a gene: 8. Per the germline V gene, CDR1 is SEHNR and CDR2 is FQNEAQ (reference sequence). The CDR3: CASSPPAGGSNTGELFF. CDR3 nucleotides: TGTGCCAGCAGCCCTCCAGCGGGGGGGTCTAACACCGGGGAGCTGTTTTTT.